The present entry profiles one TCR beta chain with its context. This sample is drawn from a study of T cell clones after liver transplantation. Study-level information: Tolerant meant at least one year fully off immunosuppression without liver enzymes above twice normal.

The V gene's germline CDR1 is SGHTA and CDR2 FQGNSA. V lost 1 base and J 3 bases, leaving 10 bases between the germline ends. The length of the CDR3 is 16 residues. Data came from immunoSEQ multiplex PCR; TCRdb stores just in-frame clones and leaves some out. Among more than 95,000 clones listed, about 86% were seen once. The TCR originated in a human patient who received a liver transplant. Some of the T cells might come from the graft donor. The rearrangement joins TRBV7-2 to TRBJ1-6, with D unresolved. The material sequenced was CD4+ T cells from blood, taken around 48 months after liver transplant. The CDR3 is CASSLGRANYNSPLHF. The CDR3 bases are TGTGCCAGCAGCTTAGGCCGGGCCAACTATAATTCACCCCTCCACTTT.